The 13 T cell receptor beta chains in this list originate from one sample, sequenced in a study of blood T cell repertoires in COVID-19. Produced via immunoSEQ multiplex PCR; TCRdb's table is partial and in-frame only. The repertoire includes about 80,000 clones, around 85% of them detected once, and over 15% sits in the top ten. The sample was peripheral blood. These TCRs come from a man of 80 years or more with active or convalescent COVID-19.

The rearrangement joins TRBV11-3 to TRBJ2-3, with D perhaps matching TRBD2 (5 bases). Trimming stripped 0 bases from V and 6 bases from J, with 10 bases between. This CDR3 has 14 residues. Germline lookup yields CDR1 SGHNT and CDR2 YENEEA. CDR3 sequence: CASSLEAVIDTQYF. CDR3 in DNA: TGTGCCAGCAGCTTAGAAGCGGTTATCGATACGCAGTATTTT.

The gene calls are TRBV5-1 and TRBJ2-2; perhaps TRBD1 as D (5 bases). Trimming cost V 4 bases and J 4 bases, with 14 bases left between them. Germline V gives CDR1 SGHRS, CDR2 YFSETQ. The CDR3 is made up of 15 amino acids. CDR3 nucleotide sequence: TGCGCCAGCAGCCCAACTCTCCAGGGCACCGGGGAGCTGTTTTTT. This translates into CASSPTLQGTGELFF.

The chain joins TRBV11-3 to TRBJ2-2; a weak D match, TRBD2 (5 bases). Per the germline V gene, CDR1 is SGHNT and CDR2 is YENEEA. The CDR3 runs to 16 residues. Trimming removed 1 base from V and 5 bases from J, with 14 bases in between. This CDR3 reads CASSLGARARTGELFF. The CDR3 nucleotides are TGTGCCAGCAGCTTAGGGGCGCGGGCGAGGACCGGGGAGCTGTTTTTT.

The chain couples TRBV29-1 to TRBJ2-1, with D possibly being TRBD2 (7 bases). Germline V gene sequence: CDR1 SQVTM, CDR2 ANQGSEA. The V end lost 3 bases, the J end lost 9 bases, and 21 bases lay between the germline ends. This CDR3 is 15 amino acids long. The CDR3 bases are TGCAGCGTTGATAGTCAAGGGGGGGCCCTAGGTGAGCAGTTCTTC. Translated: CSVDSQGGALGEQFF.

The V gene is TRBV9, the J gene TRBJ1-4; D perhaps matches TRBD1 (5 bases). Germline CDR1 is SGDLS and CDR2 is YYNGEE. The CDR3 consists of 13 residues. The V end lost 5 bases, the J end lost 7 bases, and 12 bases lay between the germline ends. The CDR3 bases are TGTGCCAGCAGTCGAGGGGAGGGTGAAAAACTGTTTTTT. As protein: CASSRGEGEKLFF.

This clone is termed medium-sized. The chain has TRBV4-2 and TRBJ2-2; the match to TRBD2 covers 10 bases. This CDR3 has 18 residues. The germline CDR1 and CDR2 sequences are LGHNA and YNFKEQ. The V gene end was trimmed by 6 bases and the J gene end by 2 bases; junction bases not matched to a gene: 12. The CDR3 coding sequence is TGTGCCAGCAGGGGCATAGCGGGGGGTTCCCCTAACACCGGGGAGCTGTTTTTT. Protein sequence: CASRGIAGGSPNTGELFF.

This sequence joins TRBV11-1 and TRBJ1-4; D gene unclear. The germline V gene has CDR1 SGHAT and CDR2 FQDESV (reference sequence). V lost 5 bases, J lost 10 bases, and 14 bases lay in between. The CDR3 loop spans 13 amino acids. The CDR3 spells CASSRANTGKLFF. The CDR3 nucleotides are TGTGCCAGCAGCCGAGCGAACACCGGAAAACTGTTTTTT.

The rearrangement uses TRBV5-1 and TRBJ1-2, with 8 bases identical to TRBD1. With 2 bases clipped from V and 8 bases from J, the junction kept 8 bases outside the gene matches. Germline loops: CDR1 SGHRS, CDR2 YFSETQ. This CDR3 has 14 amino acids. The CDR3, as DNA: TGCGCCAGCAGCTTACCGGGACAGGCTGGGGGCTACACCTTC. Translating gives CASSLPGQAGGYTF.

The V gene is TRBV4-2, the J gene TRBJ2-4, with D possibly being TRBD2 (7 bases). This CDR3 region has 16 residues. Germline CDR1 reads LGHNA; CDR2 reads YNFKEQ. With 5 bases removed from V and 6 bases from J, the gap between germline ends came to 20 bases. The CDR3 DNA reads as TGTGCCAGCAGCTCCCACTCTGGTCGGGGGGCAAACATTCAGTACTTC. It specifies CASSSHSGRGANIQYF.

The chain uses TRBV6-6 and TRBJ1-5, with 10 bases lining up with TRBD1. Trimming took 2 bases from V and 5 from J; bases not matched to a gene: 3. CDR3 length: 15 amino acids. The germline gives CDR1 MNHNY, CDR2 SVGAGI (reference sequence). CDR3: CASSYATGGDQPQHF. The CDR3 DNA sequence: TGTGCCAGCAGTTACGCGACAGGGGGCGATCAGCCCCAGCATTTT.

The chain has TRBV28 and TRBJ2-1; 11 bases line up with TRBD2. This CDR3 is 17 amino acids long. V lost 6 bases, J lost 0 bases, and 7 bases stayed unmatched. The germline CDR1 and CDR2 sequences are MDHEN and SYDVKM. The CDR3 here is CASSRPSGRSSYNEQFF. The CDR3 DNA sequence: TGTGCCAGCAGCCGCCCTAGCGGGAGGAGCTCCTACAATGAGCAGTTCTTC.

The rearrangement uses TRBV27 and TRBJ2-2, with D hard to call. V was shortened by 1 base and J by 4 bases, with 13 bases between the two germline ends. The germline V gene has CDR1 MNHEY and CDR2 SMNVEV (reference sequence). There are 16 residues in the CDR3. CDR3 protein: CASSLLGGTLTGELFF. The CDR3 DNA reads TGTGCCAGCAGTTTATTAGGCGGCACGCTCACCGGGGAGCTGTTTTTT.

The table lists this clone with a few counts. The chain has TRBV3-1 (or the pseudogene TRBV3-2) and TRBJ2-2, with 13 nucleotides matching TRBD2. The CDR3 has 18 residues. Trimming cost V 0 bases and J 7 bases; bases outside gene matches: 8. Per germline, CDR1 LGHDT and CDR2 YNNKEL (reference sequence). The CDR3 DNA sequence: TGTGCCAGCAGCCAAGATTGGACTAGCGGGAGTTTCGTCGGGGAGCTGTTTTTT. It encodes CASSQDWTSGSFVGELFF.